The 5 T cell receptor beta chains listed next were all sequenced from one sample in a study of T-cell memory formation after mild COVID-19. One entry per CDR3 protein, called by TCRdb with MiXCR from the 5' RACE reads. The sample has about 160,000 distinct CDR3 sequences, around 30% seen once. The sample comprised PBMCs or a T cell subset sorted from them (not recorded which). The receptor source for this set is an adult woman who had mild COVID-19 (a few samples of this study predate the infection). Cell type and time point are not known.

This clonotype was detected ten times or more. The V and J genes are TRBV7-9 and TRBJ2-7, with 11 bases fitting TRBD1. The germline V gene encodes CDR1 SEHNR and CDR2 FQNEAQ (reference sequence). V dropped 5 bases and J dropped 3; count of bases not matched to a gene: 3. The CDR3 runs 14 residues. CDR3: CASSPGQGVYEQYF. Written as DNA, the CDR3 is TGTGCCAGCAGCCCGGGACAGGGGGTCTACGAGCAGTACTTC. The variable domain in full, with the rest retrieved from reference TRBV7-9 and TRBJ2-7, is DTGVSQNPRHKITKRGQNVTFRCDPISEHNRLYWYRQTLGQGPEFLTYFQNEAQLEKSRLLSDRFSAERPKGSFSTLEIQRTEQGDSAMYLCASSPGQGVYEQYFGPGTRLTVT.

The CDR3 loop is CASSQDSGQNNEQFF. CDR3 DNA: TGCGCCAGCAGCCAAGATTCGGGACAGAACAATGAGCAGTTCTTC. This sequence joins TRBV4-3 and TRBJ2-1; 7 bases fit TRBD1. J lost 5 bases, V lost 0 bases, and 4 bases had no gene match. Germline CDR1 LGHNA, CDR2 YSLEER. The CDR3 length is 15 residues.

The chain carries TRBV4-1 and TRBJ2-3; D is perhaps TRBD2 (7 bases). Germline CDR1 MGHRA, CDR2 YSYEKL. The CDR3 is 13 amino acids. The V end lost 0 bases, the J end lost 14 bases, and 15 bases lay between the germline ends. This chain's CDR3 is CASSQEYGGPRYF. The CDR3 DNA is TGCGCCAGCAGCCAAGAATACGGGGGGCCGCGGTATTTT.

The chain links TRBV2 to TRBJ2-5; D not certain. Trimming removed 5 bases at V and 5 bases at J, with 12 bases between. The CDR3 has 13 amino acids. Germline loops: CDR1 SNHLY, CDR2 FYNNEI. CDR3 in DNA: TGTGCCAGCAGTTTATCGAACCGCGAGACCCAGTACTTC. It translates to CASSLSNRETQYF.

This clonotype appeared a single time. V and J are TRBV6-2 or TRBV6-3 and TRBJ2-3; 11 bases align to TRBD1. Germline V gives CDR1 MNHEY, CDR2 SVGEGT. The CDR3 extends over 16 amino acids. V lost 0 bases to trimming and J lost 4 bases; unmatched junction nucleotides: 3. Written as DNA, the CDR3 is TGTGCCAGCAGTTACTCCCCGGGACAGGGGGCAGATACGCAGTATTTT. This encodes CASSYSPGQGADTQYF.